These 26 T cell receptor beta chains share one sample of origin, sequenced in a study of blood T cell repertoires in COVID-19. Clones were read by immunoSEQ multiplex PCR, and TCRdb kept only the in-frame ones, dropping some. The table shows around 96,000 clones, with roughly 96% occurring only once. Sequences were obtained from peripheral blood. The receptors derive from a human donor with active COVID-19. The donor label of this sample is uncertain.

The V call is TRBV7-2, the J call TRBJ2-7; perhaps TRBD2 as D (5 bases). Deletions cut 4 bases from V and 2 bases from J, with 12 bases between. Germline CDR1 and CDR2: SGHTA and FQGNSA. This CDR3 comprises 14 residues. This chain's CDR3 is CASSSYPGTYEQYF. The CDR3, as DNA: TGTGCCAGCAGCTCCTACCCCGGGACCTACGAGCAGTACTTC.

The V and J genes are TRBV19 and TRBJ2-7, with TRBD1 matching 9 bases. The CDR3 spans 16 residues. V trimming: 6 bases; J trimming: 1 base; junction bases outside the gene matches: 10. Per the germline V gene, CDR1 is LNHDA and CDR2 is SQIVND (reference sequence). The chain's CDR3 is CASRQPGQGASYEQYF. The CDR3 DNA is TGTGCCAGTAGGCAACCGGGACAGGGAGCTTCCTACGAGCAGTACTTC.

This chain's CDR3 is CASSISGQAAYEQYF. CDR3 nucleotides: TGTGCCAGTAGTATCTCGGGACAGGCCGCCTACGAGCAGTACTTC. This chain links TRBV19 with TRBJ2-7; 8 bases are a match to TRBD1. CDR3 length equals 15 residues. Germline V CDR1 and CDR2: LNHDA, SQIVND (reference sequence). V gave up 3 bases and J gave up 2 bases; unmatched junction bases: 6. The variable domain in full, with the rest retrieved from reference TRBV19 and TRBJ2-7, is DGGITQSPKYLFRKEGQNVTLSCEQNLNHDAMYWYRQDPGQGLRLIYYSQIVNDFQKGDIAEGYSVSREKKESFPLTVTSAQKNPTAFYLCASSISGQAAYEQYFGPGTRLTVT.

V gene TRBV27 combines with J gene TRBJ1-5; 8 bases line up with TRBD1. CDR3 length: 17 residues. Germline V gene sequence: CDR1 MNHEY, CDR2 SMNVEV (reference sequence). J was trimmed by 0 bases and V by 7 bases; bases with no gene match: 11. DNA of the CDR3: TGTGCCAGCAAATCCGGGACAGGACTGTATAGCAATCAGCCCCAGCATTTT. Residues: CASKSGTGLYSNQPQHF.

CDR3: CASSVVVESYNEQFF. The CDR3 coding sequence is TGTGCCAGCAGCGTTGTGGTAGAGTCCTACAATGAGCAGTTCTTC. The chain combines TRBV6-2 or TRBV6-3 with TRBJ2-1; D call uncertain. Looked up from germline, CDR1 is MNHEY and CDR2 is SVGEGT. Trimming pared 6 bases from V and 1 base from J, leaving 13 bases between. The CDR3 covers 15 residues.

The chain carries TRBV7-2 and TRBJ2-1; D call uncertain. The V gene's germline CDR1 is SGHTA and CDR2 FQGNSA. Trimming left V 4 bases short and J 5 bases short, with 9 bases between. The CDR3 contains 13 residues. CDR3 loop: CASSSRAHNEQFF. The CDR3 DNA sequence: TGTGCCAGCAGCTCCCGAGCCCACAATGAGCAGTTCTTC.

The V gene is TRBV5-4, the J gene TRBJ2-1, with 13 bases lining up with TRBD2. Germline CDR1 reads SGHNT; CDR2 reads YYREEE (reference sequence). The V segment lost 3 bases and the J segment 7 bases; nucleotides outside the gene matches: 7. The CDR3 extends over 16 amino acids. The CDR3 region has the DNA TGTGCCAGCAGCTGGATGACTAGCGGGGGGTGGAATGAGCAGTTCTTC. Translated, it gives CASSWMTSGGWNEQFF.

This sequence joins TRBV28 and TRBJ2-7; no clear D gene. Per germline, CDR1 MDHEN and CDR2 SYDVKM. The CDR3 has 14 residues. The V and J ends lost 2 bases and 2 bases respectively, with 10 bases between them. The chain's CDR3 is CASSLIGTTYEQYF. CDR3 DNA sequence: TGTGCCAGCAGTTTAATTGGCACAACCTACGAGCAGTACTTC.

The chain combines TRBV6-5 with TRBJ1-6, with D hard to call. The CDR3 is 13 residues long. Trimming removed 5 bases from V and 11 bases from J, with 13 bases in between. The germline V gene encodes CDR1 MNHEY and CDR2 SVGAGI. The CDR3 DNA reads TGTGCCAGCAGTCTCCGCGAAGCTACACCCCTCCACTTT. Protein sequence: CASSLREATPLHF.

This rearrangement joins TRBV7-9 to TRBJ2-5, with TRBD2 identical over 12 bases. Germline loops: CDR1 SEHNR, CDR2 FQNEAQ (reference sequence). This CDR3 is 15 amino acids long. With V trimmed by 2 bases and J by 2 bases, 0 bases remained unmatched. The CDR3 DNA reads TGTGCCAGCAGCTTACTAGCGGGGGGGCAAGAGACCCAGTACTTC. Its translation: CASSLLAGGQETQYF.

CDR3 in amino acids: CASSVEVEGTGSYGYTF. In DNA, the CDR3 is TGTGCCAGCAGCGTAGAGGTAGAGGGGACAGGCTCCTATGGCTACACCTTC. The chain links TRBV9 to TRBJ1-2; 8 bases fit TRBD1. The J segment lost 4 bases and the V segment lost 0 bases, leaving 11 bases of the junction unmatched. Germline-derived CDR1 and CDR2 are SGDLS and YYNGEE. CDR3 length: 17 amino acids.

This clone has a handful of counts. The chain has TRBV21-1 and TRBJ2-7; the D call of TRBD2 is as the table states it, not checked on the DNA. TRBV21-1 constitutes a pseudogene. The CDR3 runs 17 residues. This CDR3 is CASSKNTGTSLFREQYF. DNA for the CDR3: TGTGCCAGCAGCAAAAATACCGGGACTAGTTTGTTTCGCGAGCAGTACTTC.

The chain employs TRBV5-1 and TRBJ2-5, with D possibly being TRBD2 (6 bases). Germline-derived CDR1 and CDR2 are SGHRS and YFSETQ. The V end was cut by 7 bases, the J end by 4 bases, with 17 bases between. CDR3 length: 14 residues. The CDR3 region has the DNA TGCGCCAGCCGCTCTGGAGGGTGGGGAGAGACCCAGTACTTC. It translates to CASRSGGWGETQYF.

This CDR3 is CASSDSRLAGGPGNEQFF. The CDR3 coding sequence is TGTGCCAGCAGTGACTCCCGACTAGCGGGAGGGCCTGGTAATGAGCAGTTCTTC. V and J are TRBV6-4 and TRBJ2-1; 14 bases match TRBD2. J was trimmed by 7 bases and V by 0 bases; bases with no gene match: 8. Per germline, CDR1 MRHNA and CDR2 SNTAGT. The CDR3 loop spans 18 amino acids.

The DNA for the CDR3 is TGTGCCAGTAGTATTGTTGCGGGGGCGGTCACCGGGGAGCTGTTTTTT. Protein product: CASSIVAGAVTGELFF. The V and J genes are TRBV19 and TRBJ2-2; D is possibly TRBD2 (7 bases). Germline V gene sequence: CDR1 LNHDA, CDR2 SQIVND (reference sequence). The CDR3 length is 16 residues. V lost 3 bases, J lost 4 bases, and 15 bases lay in between. Together with reference TRBV19 and TRBJ2-2, the CDR3 gives the full variable domain: DGGITQSPKYLFRKEGQNVTLSCEQNLNHDAMYWYRQDPGQGLRLIYYSQIVNDFQKGDIAEGYSVSREKKESFPLTVTSAQKNPTAFYLCASSIVAGAVTGELFFGEGSRLTVL.

In regard to this clone: One end of the junction fails to match germline, which may point to a read error. The rearrangement links TRBV7-7 to TRBJ2-5; D possibly corresponds to TRBD2 (5 bases). Germline-derived CDR1 and CDR2 are SSHAT and FNYEAQ (reference sequence). The CDR3 has 15 amino acids. The CDR3 protein is CASSPRGVPQETQYF. The DNA of the CDR3 is TGTGCTAGCAGCCCCCGGGGAGTACCTCAAGAGACCCAGTACTTC.

In its sample, this clone was seen once. The chain combines TRBV7-9 with TRBJ2-5; a weak D match, TRBD1 (5 bases). The ends were cut back, 2 bases at V and 1 base at J, with 11 bases in the middle. This CDR3 comprises 15 residues. Germline-derived CDR1 and CDR2 are SEHNR and FQNEAQ (reference sequence). Here the CDR3 reads CASSLKTQGQETQYF. CDR3 bases: TGTGCCAGCAGCTTAAAGACTCAGGGCCAAGAGACCCAGTACTTC.

The chain has TRBV4-1 and TRBJ2-1; the D gene is possibly TRBD1 (6 bases). This CDR3 is 15 amino acids long. Germline values: CDR1 MGHRA, CDR2 YSYEKL. The germline V and J ends were trimmed by 0 bases and 6 bases, with 12 bases remaining between them. CDR3 loop: CASSQDWGRVNEQFF. CDR3 coding DNA: TGCGCCAGCAGCCAAGACTGGGGGCGGGTCAATGAGCAGTTCTTC.

The chain carries TRBV10-3 and TRBJ1-6, with 7 positions matching TRBD1. The CDR3 spans 14 residues. Germline CDR1 and CDR2: ENHRY and SYGVKD. The V gene end was trimmed by 8 bases and the J gene end by 9 bases; junction bases not matched to a gene: 10. The CDR3 nucleotides are TGTGCCATCGGTCAGACAGGGCTTCGTTCACCCCTCCACTTT. This gives the protein CAIGQTGLRSPLHF.

The chain is built from TRBV28 and TRBJ2-3; 9 positions match TRBD1. The CDR3 length is 16 residues. V was pared by 3 bases and J by 2 bases, with 6 bases of the junction left unmatched. CDR1 MDHEN and CDR2 SYDVKM come from the germline V gene. CDR3 sequence reads: CASSFQTGGLTDTQYF. The CDR3 DNA is TGTGCCAGCAGTTTTCAGACAGGGGGACTCACAGATACGCAGTATTTT.

The V gene is TRBV7-9, the J gene TRBJ1-2; the match to TRBD1 covers 7 bases. The V gene's germline CDR1 is SEHNR and CDR2 FQNEAQ (reference sequence). The CDR3 is 12 residues long. The J segment lost 4 bases and the V segment lost 5 bases, leaving 1 base of the junction unmatched. The CDR3, as DNA: TGTGCCAGCAGCCGGGACAGCTATGGCTACACCTTC. Its protein product is CASSRDSYGYTF.

This clone was counted a single time. The chain recombines TRBV5-1 with TRBJ2-1; 11 positions agree with TRBD1. CDR1 is SGHRS and CDR2 is YFSETQ in the germline V gene. CDR3 length equals 14 residues. V was clipped by 3 bases and J by 10 bases; unmatched bases: 6. CDR3 nucleotide sequence: TGCGCCAGCAGCTCCGGGACAGGGGGAAGGGAGCAGTTCTTC. Translation: CASSSGTGGREQFF.

The rearrangement links TRBV6-5 to TRBJ1-6; D is perhaps TRBD1 (6 bases). Germline V gives CDR1 MNHEY, CDR2 SVGAGI. Trimming took off 2 bases at V and 14 bases at J, with 10 bases between the two ends. The CDR3 sequence is 12 residues long. CDR3 residues: CASSYEGVSLHF. CDR3 DNA: TGTGCCAGCAGTTACGAGGGGGTTTCCCTCCACTTT.

The chain employs TRBV19 and TRBJ2-7, with 10 bases lining up with TRBD2. The CDR3 length is 16 residues. Germline CDR1 and CDR2: LNHDA and SQIVND (reference sequence). V lost 6 bases and J lost 7; bases outside the gene matches: 15. The CDR3 DNA reads TGTGCCAGTAGCCCCTGGGTGCTAGCGGGAGTCCGGGAGCAGTACTTC. It is translated as CASSPWVLAGVREQYF.

This clone showed up just once. The chain is built from TRBV6-6 and TRBJ1-3; 7 nucleotides align to TRBD1. Germline lookup yields CDR1 MNHNY and CDR2 SVGAGI (reference sequence). V shed 2 bases, J shed 4 bases, and the junction held 5 bases outside the gene matches. This CDR3 region has 15 residues. This CDR3 reads CASSYATGRGNTIYF. The CDR3 DNA is TGTGCCAGCAGTTACGCGACAGGGAGAGGAAACACCATATATTTT.

The chain couples TRBV3-1 (or the pseudogene TRBV3-2) to TRBJ2-2; D remains unclear. The germline gives CDR1 LGHDT, CDR2 YNNKEL (reference sequence). Between the trimmed V and J ends, which lost 4 bases and 7 bases, there was a span of 7 bases. The CDR3 extends over 12 amino acids. The CDR3: CASSLLGGELFF. DNA of the CDR3: TGTGCCAGCAGCCTTCTAGGCGGGGAGCTGTTTTTT.